A single sample is the source of the 12 T cell receptor beta chains below, sequenced in a study of T cells of healthy individuals. TCRdb independently ran MiXCR on the 5' RACE reads; one entry per CDR3 protein. The sample lists about 40,000 distinct CDR3 sequences, about 4.5% seen once, with around 9.6% in the top ten. These TCRs come from a human donor in good health.

This clonotype was recorded many times. This sequence joins TRBV10-2 and TRBJ2-3; no firm D call. The CDR3 has 14 amino acids. V lost 2 bases, J lost 2 bases, and 8 bases lay in between. Germline V gives CDR1 WSHSY, CDR2 SAAADI. The CDR3 loop is CASSEGRYTDTQYF. The CDR3, as DNA: TGCGCCAGCAGTGAGGGCCGGTACACAGATACGCAGTATTTT.

This clonotype was detected only a few times. The chain uses TRBV28 and TRBJ2-1, with TRBD2 as a possible D gene (5 bases). This CDR3 is built from 14 residues. The germline CDR1 and CDR2 sequences are MDHEN and SYDVKM. Trimming shortened V by 5 bases and J by 5 bases, and 13 bases separated the two germline ends. CDR3 sequence (DNA): TGTGCCAGCAGTATATATAGCGACAACAATGAGCAGTTCTTC. This codes for CASSIYSDNNEQFF.

This clonotype appeared many times. This chain links TRBV29-1 with TRBJ1-1; D remains ambiguous. This CDR3 comprises 13 residues. The V end was cut by 4 bases, the J end by 0 bases, with 9 bases between. The germline CDR1 and CDR2 sequences are SQVTM and ANQGSEA. CDR3 region: CSVGRQMNTEAFF. DNA for the CDR3: TGCAGCGTTGGCAGGCAAATGAACACTGAAGCTTTCTTT.

The V call is TRBV7-9, the J call TRBJ2-3, with D tentatively TRBD1 or TRBD2 (5 bases each). The CDR3 loop spans 15 amino acids. CDR1 is SEHNR and CDR2 is FQNEAQ in the germline V gene (reference sequence). Trimming left V 5 bases short and J 2 bases short, with 14 bases between. Here the CDR3 reads CASSRPLGVTDTQYF. CDR3 DNA sequence: TGTGCCAGCAGCCGGCCCTTGGGGGTCACAGATACGCAGTATTTT.

This clonotype came up many times. This sequence joins TRBV27 and TRBJ1-4; unclear D gene. The V end was cut by 3 bases, the J end by 0 bases, with 8 bases between. The CDR3 spans 15 residues. Germline-derived CDR1 and CDR2 are MNHEY and SMNVEV (reference sequence). The CDR3 region is CASSFRPATNEKLFF. The CDR3 bases are TGTGCCAGCAGTTTCCGGCCAGCAACTAATGAAAAACTGTTTTTT. Supplemented by reference TRBV27 and TRBJ1-4, the full variable domain reads EAQVTQNPRYLITVTGKKLTVTCSQNMNHEYMSWYRQDPGLGLRQIYYSMNVEVTDKGDVPEGYKVSRKEKRNFPLILESPSPNQTSLYFCASSFRPATNEKLFFGSGTQLSVL.

This clonotype was picked up many times. The chain recombines TRBV6-4 with TRBJ2-3, with a possible D match to TRBD2 (6 bases). V lost 0 bases and J 6 bases, leaving 13 bases between the germline ends. CDR1 and CDR2 from the germline V gene are MRHNA and SNTAGT. The CDR3 spans 15 residues. CDR3 loop: CASSDSPGEADTQYF. CDR3 nucleotides: TGTGCCAGCAGTGACTCACCGGGGGAGGCGGATACGCAGTATTTT.

This clonotype was observed many times. This chain connects TRBV29-1 to TRBJ2-3; no reliable D call. V was pared by 1 base and J by 6 bases, with 8 bases between. Germline values: CDR1 SQVTM, CDR2 ANQGSEA. The CDR3 sequence is 12 residues long. The CDR3 reads CSVEGMGDTQYF. The DNA of the CDR3 is TGCAGCGTTGAAGGAATGGGGGATACGCAGTATTTT.

Only a few counts were recorded for this clonotype. DNA of the CDR3: TGTGTCAGTACCGGGACAGGGGCCTATGGCTACACCTTC. As protein: CVSTGTGAYGYTF. The chain joins TRBV12-3 or TRBV12-4 to TRBJ1-2; TRBD1 matches 10 bases. CDR3 length: 13 amino acids.

Ten or more counts support this clonotype. This chain connects TRBV6-5 to TRBJ1-3, with 7 positions matching TRBD1. J lost 0 bases, V lost 5 bases, and 7 bases had no gene match. Germline loops: CDR1 MNHEY, CDR2 SVGAGI. CDR3 size: 16 residues. Here the CDR3 DNA reads TGTGCCAGCAGTCTGACAGGGCACCACTCTGGAAACACCATATATTTT. It codes for CASSLTGHHSGNTIYF.

At least ten counts were recorded for this clonotype. The V gene is TRBV20-1, the J gene TRBJ2-1, with 8 bases that match TRBD1. CDR3 length equals 14 residues. CDR1 DFQATT and CDR2 SNEGSKA come from the germline V gene (reference sequence). The trim removed 5 bases at V and 2 bases at J, leaving 5 bases unmatched. CDR3 sequence: CSAETGVAYNEQFF. Here the CDR3 DNA reads TGCAGTGCTGAGACAGGGGTTGCCTACAATGAGCAGTTCTTC.

In this sample, this clonotype turned up many times. This sequence joins TRBV27 and TRBJ1-1, with 11 bases lining up with TRBD1. The V gene's germline CDR1 is MNHEY and CDR2 SMNVEV (reference sequence). The CDR3 runs to 16 residues. V shed 3 bases, J shed 3 bases, and the junction held 6 bases outside the gene matches. The CDR3 reads CASSFGTGGSYTEAFF. The CDR3 DNA sequence: TGTGCCAGCAGTTTTGGGACAGGGGGGTCGTACACTGAAGCTTTCTTT.

This clonotype was seen ten or more times. The V call is TRBV15, the J call TRBJ1-4; D gene uncertain. The V gene's germline CDR1 is LNHNV and CDR2 YYDKDF (reference sequence). The CDR3 has 15 residues. Trimming removed 0 bases at V and 3 bases at J, with 8 bases between. CDR3 nucleotide sequence: TGTGCCACCAGCAGAGATCTGGGATCTAATGAAAAACTGTTTTTT. Amino acid sequence: CATSRDLGSNEKLFF. The full variable domain, rest sourced from reference TRBV15 and TRBJ1-4, is DAMVIQNPRYQVTQFGKPVTLSCSQTLNHNVMYWYQQKSSQAPKLLFHYYDKDFNNEADTPDNFQSRRPNTSFCFLDIRSPGLGDTAMYLCATSRDLGSNEKLFFGSGTQLSVL.